A single sample is the source of the 30 T cell receptor beta chains below, sequenced in a study of ipilimumab plus nivolumab after autologous stem cell transplantation. Sequenced by immunoSEQ multiplex PCR; TCRdb stores in-frame clones only, minus some. Among around 84,000 clones listed, 83% were seen once. This specimen consisted of PBMCs, obtained in a trial of ipilimumab plus nivolumab as post-transplant consolidation. The receptors were sampled from a male donor with diffuse large B-cell lymphoma.

This clone was seen more than once but under ten times. The rearrangement joins TRBV2 to TRBJ1-2, with D possibly TRBD1 on 6 matching bases. Germline V gives CDR1 SNHLY, CDR2 FYNNEI. The CDR3 has 14 residues. Trimming took 3 bases from V and 5 from J, leaving 13 bases between them. This chain's CDR3 is CASSEAGVGYGYTF. DNA for the CDR3: TGTGCCAGCAGTGAGGCAGGGGTCGGGTATGGCTACACCTTC.

The rearrangement links TRBV7-8 to TRBJ1-2; D not certain. Germline CDR1 is SGHVS and CDR2 is FQNEAQ. This CDR3 region has 13 residues. V shed 4 bases and J shed 3 bases, with 9 bases lying between them. CDR3 region: CASSSRRDYGYTF. CDR3 in DNA: TGTGCCAGCAGCTCTCGGCGGGACTATGGCTACACCTTC.

This chain links TRBV18 with TRBJ2-7; 10 bases line up with TRBD1. Germline V gene lookup returns CDR1 KGHSH and CDR2 LQKENI. Trimming cost V 5 bases and J 5 bases; bases outside gene matches: 6. The length of the CDR3 is 14 residues. The CDR3 loop reads CASSMGQGHHEQYF. The CDR3 DNA is TGTGCCAGCTCAATGGGACAGGGGCACCACGAGCAGTACTTC.

The chain couples TRBV6-5 to TRBJ1-2; tentative D call: TRBD1 (5 bases). The germline V gene encodes CDR1 MNHEY and CDR2 SVGAGI. Trimming cost V 6 bases and J 4 bases, with 9 bases left between them. The CDR3 loop spans 12 amino acids. The CDR3 region is CASRQGGYGYTF. As DNA, the CDR3 is TGTGCCAGCAGGCAGGGTGGCTATGGCTACACCTTC.

V gene TRBV5-1 combines with J gene TRBJ1-2, with D perhaps TRBD1 (6 bases). The CDR3 has 15 amino acids. Trimming took off 5 bases at V and 2 bases at J, with 16 bases between the two ends. Germline V gene lookup returns CDR1 SGHRS and CDR2 YFSETQ. CDR3 sequence reads: CASSPEGGRNYGYTF. The CDR3 nucleotides read TGCGCCAGCAGTCCAGAAGGGGGTCGGAACTATGGCTACACCTTC.

V and J are TRBV7-2 and TRBJ2-7; D is possibly TRBD2 (5 bases). V was cut by 1 base and J by 6 bases, with 13 bases left in between. The CDR3 is 14 amino acids. The germline V gene has CDR1 SGHTA and CDR2 FQGNSA. The CDR3 nucleotides read TGTGCCAGCAGCTTAGGAGGGATAGGAGGCGAGCAGTACTTC. Its translation: CASSLGGIGGEQYF.

This clone occurred a few times. The chain links TRBV4-1 to TRBJ1-2; unclear D gene. The V end was cut by 1 base, the J end by 2 bases, with 5 bases between. This CDR3 is 13 amino acids long. Per germline, CDR1 MGHRA and CDR2 YSYEKL. CDR3 nucleotides: TGCGCCAGCAGCCAAGCGGGCAACTATGGCTACACCTTC. Translation gives CASSQAGNYGYTF.

V is TRBV4-2 and J is TRBJ1-2; 8 nucleotides align to TRBD1. The CDR3 sequence is 16 residues long. Germline CDR1 and CDR2: LGHNA and YNFKEQ. After removal of 0 bases from V and 3 bases from J, the junction contained 6 bases not matched to a gene. The CDR3 DNA sequence: TGTGCCAGCAGCCAAGAAGTGACAGGGGTATACTATGGCTACACCTTC. Translated: CASSQEVTGVYYGYTF.

This clone was observed once. The CDR3 region has the DNA TGTGCCAGCCGTGCGGGGGCTCTCGGAAAACTGTTTTTT. Residues: CASRAGALGKLFF. The chain has TRBV21-1 and TRBJ1-4. TRBV21-1 is listed as a pseudogene. The CDR3 runs to 13 residues.

The chain carries TRBV5-1 and TRBJ2-1; TRBD2 agrees at 11 bases. V dropped 3 bases and J dropped 4; count of bases not matched to a gene: 6. Germline V lookup: CDR1 SGHRS, CDR2 YFSETQ. This CDR3 region has 16 residues. The DNA for the CDR3 is TGCGCCAGCAGCTGGGACGGGACTAGCGGTTACAATGAGCAGTTCTTC. Protein product: CASSWDGTSGYNEQFF.

V usage is TRBV7-2 and J usage is TRBJ2-7, with a possible D match to TRBD2 (6 bases). The CDR3 runs 14 residues. The ends were cut back, 3 bases at V and 5 bases at J, with 14 bases in the middle. CDR1 is SGHTA, CDR2 FQGNSA, per germline. CDR3 nucleotide sequence: TGTGCCAGCAGCTTCTCTGGGGGGTCCAACGAGCAGTACTTC. Amino acid sequence: CASSFSGGSNEQYF.

The chain carries TRBV7-3 and TRBJ2-1, with 11 bases lining up with TRBD2. V shed 9 bases, J shed 1 base, and the junction held 8 bases outside the gene matches. CDR3 length equals 16 residues. In germline, CDR1 is SGHTA, CDR2 FQGTGA. The CDR3 here is CASAISGGASYNEQFF. CDR3 coding DNA: TGTGCCAGTGCTATTAGCGGGGGGGCATCCTACAATGAGCAGTTCTTC.

The V gene is TRBV7-2, the J gene TRBJ1-2; D is undetermined. CDR1 and CDR2 (germline): SGHTA, FQGNSA. The CDR3 has 13 amino acids. V was pared by 5 bases and J by 0 bases, with 7 bases between. The CDR3 sequence: CASSQSPNYGYTF. The DNA for the CDR3 is TGTGCCAGCAGCCAAAGCCCTAACTATGGCTACACCTTC.

V and J are TRBV7-2 and TRBJ1-1; weak D call: TRBD1 (6 bases). Germline CDR1 SGHTA, CDR2 FQGNSA. The CDR3 is 13 residues long. V was trimmed by 4 bases and J by 2 bases, leaving 8 bases between them. As DNA, the CDR3 is TGTGCCAGCAGCTGGACAGAAAACACTGAAGCTTTCTTT. It is translated as CASSWTENTEAFF.

The J gene is TRBJ2-5, the V gene TRBV9, with 12 bases aligning to TRBD2. V shed 3 bases, J shed 5 bases, and the junction held 8 bases outside the gene matches. The CDR3 extends over 16 amino acids. Germline CDR1 reads SGDLS; CDR2 reads YYNGEE. CDR3 sequence reads: CASSGSSGGAWETQYF. In DNA form, the CDR3 reads TGTGCCAGCAGCGGTTCTAGCGGGGGGGCATGGGAGACCCAGTACTTC.

The chain uses TRBV5-1 and TRBJ2-2; D not certain. V dropped 3 bases and J dropped 4 bases, with 10 bases sitting between them. CDR3 length: 14 residues. The V gene's germline CDR1 is SGHRS and CDR2 YFSETQ. The CDR3 DNA sequence: TGCGCCAGCAGCTACAAGGGCGGCACCGGGGAGCTGTTTTTT. It is translated as CASSYKGGTGELFF.

The genes are TRBV11-2 and TRBJ2-2, with 7 bases matching TRBD2. The CDR3 covers 15 residues. CDR1 and CDR2 from the germline V gene are SGHAT and FQNNGV. Germline trimming cut 4 bases from V and 3 bases from J; bases unmatched to any gene: 5. As DNA, the CDR3 is TGTGCCAGCAGCTCAAGCGGGGAGTACACCGGGGAGCTGTTTTTT. It encodes CASSSSGEYTGELFF.

V usage is TRBV6-6 and J usage is TRBJ1-2; TRBD1 matches at 7 bases. Losses at the gene ends were 8 bases for V and 4 bases for J; bases not matched to a gene: 7. CDR1 is MNHNY, CDR2 SVGAGI, per germline (reference sequence). The CDR3 has 13 residues. The CDR3 loop is CASWDSQIYGYTF. DNA of the CDR3: TGTGCCAGCTGGGACAGCCAGATCTATGGCTACACCTTC.

The chain has TRBV6-6 and TRBJ2-4; tentative D call: TRBD1 (6 bases). Germline CDR1 is MNHNY and CDR2 is SVGAGI (reference sequence). Trimming removed 6 bases at V and 2 bases at J, with 11 bases between. There are 14 residues in the CDR3. The CDR3 DNA is TGTGCCAGCAGGGAACAGGGTCCCAAAAACATTCAGTACTTC. Residues: CASREQGPKNIQYF.

The genes are TRBV5-1 and TRBJ1-5; the D gene is possibly TRBD1 (5 bases). V was trimmed by 4 bases and J by 3 bases, leaving 14 bases between them. The CDR3 loop spans 15 amino acids. Germline V gene sequence: CDR1 SGHRS, CDR2 YFSETQ. The DNA of the CDR3 is TGCGCCAGCAGCCTAGAAGGGGAGCTCAATCAGCCCCAGCATTTT. The encoded protein is CASSLEGELNQPQHF.

This clone was counted once. The chain has TRBV29-1 and TRBJ2-7; TRBD1 is a possible D gene (6 bases). V was cut by 3 bases and J by 7 bases, with 16 bases left in between. Germline values: CDR1 SQVTM, CDR2 ANQGSEA. This CDR3 contains 13 residues. The CDR3 bases are TGCAGCGTTGATGGGCAGGGGCTGGGTGAGCAGTACTTC. The encoded protein is CSVDGQGLGEQYF.

V gene TRBV18 combines with J gene TRBJ2-5, with TRBD1 matching 8 bases. J was trimmed by 2 bases and V by 4 bases; bases with no gene match: 3. The CDR3 is made up of 14 amino acids. CDR1 and CDR2 (germline): KGHSH, LQKENI. The CDR3 DNA is TGTGCCAGCTCACTTTGGACAGGGCAAGAGACCCAGTACTTC. Protein product: CASSLWTGQETQYF. Filled out from reference TRBV18 and TRBJ2-5, the complete variable domain reads NAGVMQNPRHLVRRRGQEARLRCSPMKGHSHVYWYRQLPEEGLKFMVYLQKENIIDESGMPKERFSAEFPKEGPSILRIQQVVRGDSAAYFCASSLWTGQETQYFGPGTRLLVL.

The V gene is TRBV7-3, the J gene TRBJ2-1; D may match TRBD1 or TRBD2 (6 bases each). Trimming left V 4 bases short and J 3 bases short, with 13 bases between. Germline CDR1 and CDR2: SGHTA and FQGTGA. CDR3 size: 15 residues. The CDR3 sequence: CASSSAGGLYNEQFF. CDR3 in DNA: TGTGCCAGCAGCTCGGCCGGGGGCCTCTACAATGAGCAGTTCTTC.

The chain recombines TRBV7-6 with TRBJ2-3; no clear D gene. The CDR3 consists of 15 residues. The V and J ends lost 2 bases and 1 base respectively, with 10 bases between them. Germline CDR1 reads SGHVS; CDR2 reads FNYEAQ. The CDR3 loop reads CASSLSGRGTDTQYF. Written as DNA, the CDR3 is TGTGCCAGCAGCTTATCAGGAAGGGGCACAGATACGCAGTATTTT. The whole variable domain, remainder taken from reference TRBV7-6 and TRBJ2-3, is GAGVSQSPRYKVTKRGQDVALRCDPISGHVSLYWYRQALGQGPEFLTYFNYEAQQDKSGLPNDRFSAERPEGSISTLTIQRTEQRDSAMYRCASSLSGRGTDTQYFGPGTRLTVL.

The chain joins TRBV18 to TRBJ1-2; D may be TRBD1 (6 bases). Trimming left V 1 base short and J 4 bases short, with 19 bases between. The V gene's germline CDR1 is KGHSH and CDR2 LQKENI. The CDR3 contains 17 residues. The CDR3 sequence is CASSPRRDGTPSYGYTF. The CDR3 DNA reads as TGTGCCAGCTCACCACGTCGGGACGGGACACCTTCCTATGGCTACACCTTC.

This clone came up once. The chain uses TRBV2 and TRBJ2-7; 9 positions agree with TRBD2. Germline loops: CDR1 SNHLY, CDR2 FYNNEI. This CDR3 has 15 residues. After removal of 6 bases from V and 1 base from J, the junction contained 7 bases not matched to a gene. The CDR3 bases are TGTGCCAGCAGAGGCGGGACTAGCCGTTCCTACGAGCAGTACTTC. Protein sequence: CASRGGTSRSYEQYF.

A single count supports this clone. V usage is TRBV9 and J usage is TRBJ2-2; no clear D. Trimming stripped 3 bases from V and 2 bases from J, with 14 bases between. This CDR3 comprises 16 residues. The germline V gene encodes CDR1 SGDLS and CDR2 YYNGEE. The CDR3 spells CASSAVADPNTGELFF. The CDR3 nucleotides are TGTGCCAGCAGCGCGGTAGCCGACCCTAACACCGGGGAGCTGTTTTTT.

The DNA for the CDR3 is TGTGCCAGCAGCAATACGTACGACAGGGGTCGCACTGAAGCTTTCTTT. This encodes CASSNTYDRGRTEAFF. The chain joins TRBV6-6 to TRBJ1-1, with 8 bases lining up with TRBD1. The V gene end was trimmed by 6 bases and the J gene end by 4 bases; junction bases not matched to a gene: 13. The CDR3 is 16 residues long. Germline V gives CDR1 MNHNY, CDR2 SVGAGI (reference sequence).

In this sample, this clone turned up a few times. The chain joins TRBV6-5 to TRBJ1-5, with a possible D match to TRBD1 (6 bases). There are 15 residues in the CDR3. The V gene lost 2 bases and the J gene lost 5 bases, with 13 bases spanning the gap. CDR1 is MNHEY and CDR2 is SVGAGI in the germline V gene. This CDR3 reads CASSYTGAPDQPQHF. CDR3 nucleotide sequence: TGTGCCAGCAGTTACACGGGGGCTCCCGATCAGCCCCAGCATTTT.

This chain links TRBV29-1 with TRBJ2-5; tentative D call: TRBD1 (5 bases). The J call may be in error: the DNA end matches TRBJ2-7 better. The CDR3 totals 11 residues. The germline CDR1 and CDR2 sequences are SQVTM and ANQGSEA. This chain's CDR3 is CSVTGGYEQYF. The CDR3 DNA reads as TGCAGCGTCACAGGCGGCTACGAGCAGTACTTC.